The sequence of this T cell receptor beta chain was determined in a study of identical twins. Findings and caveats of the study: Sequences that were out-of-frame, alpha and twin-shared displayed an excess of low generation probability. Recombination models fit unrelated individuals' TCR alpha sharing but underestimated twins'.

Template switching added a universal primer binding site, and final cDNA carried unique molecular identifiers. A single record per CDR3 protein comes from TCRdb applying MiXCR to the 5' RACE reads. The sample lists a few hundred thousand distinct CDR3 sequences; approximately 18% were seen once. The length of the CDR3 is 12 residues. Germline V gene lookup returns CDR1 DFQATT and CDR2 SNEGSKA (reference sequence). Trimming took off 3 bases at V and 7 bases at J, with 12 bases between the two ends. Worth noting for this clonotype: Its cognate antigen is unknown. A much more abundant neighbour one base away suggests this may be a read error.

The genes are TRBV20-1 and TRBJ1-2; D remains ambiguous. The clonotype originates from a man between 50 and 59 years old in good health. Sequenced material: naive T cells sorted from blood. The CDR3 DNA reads TGCAGTGCTAGCGCCCTCTACTCTGGCTACACCTTC. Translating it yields CSASALYSGYTF.